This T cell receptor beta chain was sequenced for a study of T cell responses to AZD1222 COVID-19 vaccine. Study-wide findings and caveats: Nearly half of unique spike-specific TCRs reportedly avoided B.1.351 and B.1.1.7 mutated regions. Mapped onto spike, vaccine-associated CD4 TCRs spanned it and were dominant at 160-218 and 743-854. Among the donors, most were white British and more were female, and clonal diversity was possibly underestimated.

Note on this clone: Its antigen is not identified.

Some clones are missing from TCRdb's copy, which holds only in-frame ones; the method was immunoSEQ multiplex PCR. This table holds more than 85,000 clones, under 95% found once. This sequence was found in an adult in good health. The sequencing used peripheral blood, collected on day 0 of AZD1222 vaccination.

CDR3 DNA: TGTGCCAGCCAATGGGGAGGGGGGAACACTGAAGCTTTCTTT. It specifies CASQWGGGNTEAFF. This chain uses TRBV27 with TRBJ1-1, with a tentative D call TRBD1 (6 bases). Per germline, CDR1 MNHEY and CDR2 SMNVEV (reference sequence). Trimming left V 8 bases short and J 1 base short, with 14 bases between. CDR3 length: 14 amino acids.